This TCR beta chain was obtained from a study of blood T cell repertoires in COVID-19. Per germline, CDR1 SGHNT and CDR2 YENEEA. V lost 0 bases to trimming and J lost 13 bases, with 15 bases between them. The CDR3 has 14 residues. Data came from immunoSEQ multiplex PCR; TCRdb stores just in-frame clones and leaves some out. The sample has about 36,000 clones, approximately 78% seen once; the top ten hold less than 40%. The V gene is TRBV11-3, the J gene TRBJ2-2; D not resolved. What was sequenced was peripheral blood. The sequence was collected from a man between 60 and 75 years old with acute or convalescent COVID-19. The CDR3 is CASSLDRNARGLFF. The DNA for the CDR3 is TGTGCCAGCAGCTTAGATAGGAACGCGCGAGGGCTGTTTTTT.